These 17 T cell receptor beta chains were sequenced from one sample in a study of T-cell reconstitution after alpha-beta-depleted transplantation in children. During its preparation, the TCRbeta library received unique molecular identifiers. TCRdb re-derived calls from the PCR reads in MiXCR, one entry per CDR3 protein. The data contain 440,000 or so distinct CDR3 sequences, over 40% of them singletons. The sample consisted of PBMCs, taken before TCRalphabeta/CD19-depleted stem cell transplant. These TCRs come from a girl aged 2 to 10 with aplastic anemia, due to receive a stem cell transplant.

The sample holds many counts of this clonotype. V gene TRBV5-1 combines with J gene TRBJ1-3; TRBD1 matches at 8 bases. The CDR3 runs 16 residues. CDR1 SGHRS and CDR2 YFSETQ come from the germline V gene. The V segment lost 4 bases and the J segment 0 bases; nucleotides outside the gene matches: 6. Here the CDR3 DNA reads TGCGCCAGCAGCGTAACTCAGGGGGCCTCTGGAAACACCATATATTTT. Translating gives CASSVTQGASGNTIYF.

The V and J genes are TRBV20-1 and TRBJ1-2, with TRBD1 matching over 7 bases. The CDR3 totals 13 residues. CDR1 is DFQATT, CDR2 SNEGSKA, per germline (reference sequence). J was trimmed by 7 bases and V by 6 bases; bases with no gene match: 11. CDR3 protein: CSAETGSGRGYTF. CDR3 bases: TGCAGTGCGGAGACAGGGTCGGGCCGTGGCTACACCTTC.

The chain uses TRBV18 and TRBJ1-5, with a weak D call TRBD1 (6 bases). V was cut by 3 bases and J by 3 bases, with 9 bases left in between. CDR1 KGHSH and CDR2 LQKENI come from the germline V gene. The CDR3 loop spans 14 amino acids. In DNA form, the CDR3 reads TGTGCCAGCTCACCGGCAGGGGACAATCAGCCCCAGCATTTT. This gives the protein CASSPAGDNQPQHF.

The V call is TRBV5-1, the J call TRBJ1-4; possibly TRBD1 for D (5 bases). The V end lost 0 bases, the J end lost 7 bases, and 16 bases lay between the germline ends. Per the germline V gene, CDR1 is SGHRS and CDR2 is YFSETQ. The CDR3 spans 16 residues. The CDR3 is CASSLGTGTRSEKLFF. The CDR3 region has the DNA TGCGCCAGCAGCTTGGGAACAGGCACCCGGAGTGAAAAACTGTTTTTT.

This clonotype was observed at least ten times. The rearrangement links TRBV20-1 to TRBJ2-7, with TRBD2 matching 7 bases. Per the germline V gene, CDR1 is DFQATT and CDR2 is SNEGSKA (reference sequence). The CDR3 runs 13 residues. J lost 0 bases, V lost 3 bases, and 2 bases had no gene match. CDR3 loop: CSARLADSYEQYF. The CDR3 DNA reads TGCAGTGCTAGGCTAGCGGACTCCTACGAGCAGTACTTC.

The DNA of the CDR3 is TGCAGTGCTGCCCCTGTAAGCCAGCTCCAGCTGAGAGAGCAGTACTTC. Protein product: CSAAPVSQLQLREQYF. The chain is built from TRBV20-1 and TRBJ2-7, with D unresolved. Per the germline V gene, CDR1 is DFQATT and CDR2 is SNEGSKA (reference sequence). This CDR3 spans 16 amino acids. Trimming pared 5 bases from V and 7 bases from J, leaving 27 bases between.

The gene calls are TRBV5-1 and TRBJ1-2, with D perhaps TRBD1 (6 bases). Germline CDR1 reads SGHRS; CDR2 reads YFSETQ. The CDR3 consists of 17 residues. Trimming cost V 0 bases and J 4 bases, with 19 bases left between them. The DNA of the CDR3 is TGCGCCAGCAGCTTGGGTGCCCCAGGGGACGGTGGCTATGGCTACACCTTC. Its protein product is CASSLGAPGDGGYGYTF.

This rearrangement joins TRBV7-6 to TRBJ2-1, with D possibly TRBD2 on 6 matching bases. CDR3 size: 14 residues. V was clipped by 10 bases and J by 8 bases, with 21 bases between them. The germline V gene encodes CDR1 SGHVS and CDR2 FNYEAQ. As DNA, the CDR3 is TGTGCCACCCAGAGGGAGGTTATAAGCGATGAGCAGTTCTTC. This translates into CATQREVISDEQFF.

This clonotype was seen a handful of times. This chain joins TRBV7-2 and TRBJ1-4, with a weak D call TRBD1 (6 bases). CDR1 is SGHTA, CDR2 FQGNSA, per germline. Trimming cost V 5 bases and J 8 bases, with 15 bases left between them. This CDR3 has 14 residues. The CDR3 is CASSMGHGGEKLFF. For the CDR3, the DNA is TGTGCCAGCAGCATGGGACACGGAGGGGAAAAACTGTTTTTT.

Only one count was recorded for this clonotype. The J gene is TRBJ2-7, the V gene TRBV29-1; 8 bases are shared with TRBD1. The CDR3 is made up of 13 amino acids. Trimming took 7 bases from V and 3 from J; bases not matched to a gene: 8. The germline gives CDR1 SQVTM, CDR2 ANQGSEA. This CDR3 reads CSGGQGTDYEQYF. In nucleotides, the CDR3 is TGCAGCGGCGGACAGGGCACGGACTACGAGCAGTACTTC.

The V and J genes are TRBV6-5 and TRBJ2-7; weak D call: TRBD1 (6 bases). Trimming shortened V by 4 bases and J by 2 bases, and 12 bases separated the two germline ends. Germline V gene lookup returns CDR1 MNHEY and CDR2 SVGAGI. The CDR3 is made up of 14 amino acids. CDR3 region: CASSSHRDTYEQYF. In nucleotides, the CDR3 is TGTGCCAGCAGTTCACACCGGGACACCTACGAGCAGTACTTC.

The V gene is TRBV15, the J gene TRBJ1-5; maybe TRBD1 (6 bases). This CDR3 is 15 amino acids long. Trimming stripped 5 bases from V and 4 bases from J, with 15 bases between. Per germline, CDR1 LNHNV and CDR2 YYDKDF (reference sequence). CDR3 residues: CATSGDNLRNQPQHF. Written as DNA, the CDR3 is TGTGCCACCAGCGGGGACAACCTAAGGAATCAGCCCCAGCATTTT.

V and J are TRBV11-2 and TRBJ2-7, with 10 bases matching TRBD2. This CDR3 spans 15 amino acids. Germline V gives CDR1 SGHAT, CDR2 FQNNGV. V lost 3 bases, J lost 5 bases, and 7 bases stayed unmatched. CDR3 in amino acids: CASSLQAGGFHEQYF. CDR3 DNA: TGTGCCAGCAGCTTGCAAGCGGGAGGGTTCCACGAGCAGTACTTC.

The chain's CDR3 is CASSQQSTDTQYF. CDR3 bases: TGTGCCAGCAGTCAACAGAGCACAGATACGCAGTATTTT. V usage is TRBV28 and J usage is TRBJ2-3; D unclear. This CDR3 comprises 13 residues. Deletions cut 5 bases from V and 0 bases from J, with 6 bases between. The germline gives CDR1 MDHEN, CDR2 SYDVKM.

The sample holds many counts of this clonotype. CDR3 loop: CASSNRDSAPDTQYF. CDR3 bases: TGTGCCAGCAGTAACCGGGACTCCGCACCAGATACGCAGTATTTT. The rearrangement joins TRBV6-5 to TRBJ2-3; D is perhaps TRBD2 (6 bases). This CDR3 spans 15 amino acids. The V gene lost 5 bases and the J gene lost 4 bases, with 16 bases spanning the gap. CDR1 is MNHEY, CDR2 SVGAGI, per germline.

This clonotype appeared a few times. The chain has TRBV20-1 and TRBJ1-1, with 9 bases fitting TRBD1. Per the germline V gene, CDR1 is DFQATT and CDR2 is SNEGSKA (reference sequence). This CDR3 has 14 amino acids. After removal of 3 bases from V and 8 bases from J, the junction contained 10 bases not matched to a gene. The CDR3 sequence: CSASPTGGRTEAFF. Written as DNA, the CDR3 is TGCAGTGCTAGTCCTACAGGGGGCCGCACCGAAGCTTTCTTT.

V is TRBV28 and J is TRBJ1-4; D call uncertain. The CDR3 length is 13 residues. Germline lookup yields CDR1 MDHEN and CDR2 SYDVKM. Trimming left V 4 bases short and J 8 bases short, with 11 bases between. The CDR3 DNA reads as TGTGCCAGCAGTTCCGGACGCGGCGAAAAACTGTTTTTT. Protein product: CASSSGRGEKLFF.